Reported below is one TCR beta chain. This sample is part of a study of blood T cell repertoires in COVID-19. Overall study: Both acute and convalescent COVID-19 samples were obtained from the United States, Italy and Spain. PBMCs, B-cell-depleted T cells, or T cells were the source of the cDNA or gDNA that made up the material.

Profiled with immunoSEQ multiplex PCR; TCRdb holds only in-frame clones, not every one. The table has fewer than 350,000 clones, about four fifths seen once. CDR3 size: 14 residues. Germline values: CDR1 MGHDK, CDR2 SYGVNS. V gave up 7 bases and J gave up 2 bases, with 14 bases separating them. The sequencing sample was made of peripheral blood. The receptor was isolated from a woman between 55 and 75 years old with active or convalescent COVID-19. The rearrangement joins TRBV25-1 to TRBJ2-5; the D gene is possibly TRBD1 (5 bases). The CDR3 is CASNLGAVQETQYF. CDR3 bases: TGTGCCAGCAACCTAGGGGCGGTTCAAGAGACCCAGTACTTC.